Listed below are T cell receptor beta chains from one sample, sequenced in a study of shared clonotypes between healthy human individuals. Repertoires were generated with immunoSEQ multiplex PCR, while TCRdb's copy carries only in-frame clones and drops some. The sample shows about 480,000 clones, 79% of them seen only once. The sample comprised PBMCs. These receptors all come from a woman aged 35 to 49 in good health. Some clones in this sample may be carry-over from other donors' samples. Both conserved end residues are trimmed from each CDR3. Size tells how often a clone was seen (once, few, many) or the class of an expanded clone, and some rows leave it out.

v_call: TRBV11-2; clone_size: once; cdr3_aa: ASSARLAGSTDTQY
v_call: TRBV6-1; clone_size: .; cdr3_aa: ASSDSGGSTDTQY
v_call: TRBV7-9; clone_size: .; cdr3_aa: ASSVSGLALLAKNIQY
v_call: TRBV5-1; clone_size: .; cdr3_aa: ASSWTSGSNEQF
v_call: TRBV14; clone_size: .; cdr3_aa: ASSQGTGAREQF
v_call: TRBV7-6; clone_size: .; cdr3_aa: ASSFQPGETQY
v_call: TRBV2; clone_size: .; cdr3_aa: ATNLQGTQPQH
v_call: TRBV7-8; clone_size: .; cdr3_aa: ASSSPRGGTPNTEAF
v_call: TRBV10-3; clone_size: once; cdr3_aa: AISRTSGTGELF
v_call: TRBV4-2; clone_size: .; cdr3_aa: ASSQTTSSYEQY
v_call: TRBV19; clone_size: once; cdr3_aa: ASSITDRDNQPQH
v_call: TRBV19; clone_size: .; cdr3_aa: ASSMGLAGPNEQF
v_call: TRBV6-1; clone_size: .; cdr3_aa: ASSETVVRDGYT
v_call: TRBV28; clone_size: .; cdr3_aa: ASSFGARGTEAF
v_call: TRBV19; clone_size: few; cdr3_aa: ASAGTANNEQF
v_call: TRBV7-9; clone_size: .; cdr3_aa: ASRRAGAGSSYEQY
v_call: TRBV19; clone_size: .; cdr3_aa: ASSMFGLPYNEQF
v_call: TRBV5-1; clone_size: .; cdr3_aa: ASSGGTSGSTDTQY
v_call: TRBV5-1; clone_size: .; cdr3_aa: ASSLGTAKETQY
v_call: TRBV7-9; clone_size: .; cdr3_aa: ASSKTGGTDLYT
v_call: TRBV7-9; clone_size: .; cdr3_aa: ASSPQGANQPQH
v_call: TRBV15; clone_size: .; cdr3_aa: ATSRDRELTDTQY
v_call: TRBV7-9; clone_size: .; cdr3_aa: ASSTFKQGWTEAF
v_call: TRBV20-1; clone_size: few; cdr3_aa: SAYNARSGT
v_call: TRBV27; clone_size: .; cdr3_aa: ASSLGETGGETQY
v_call: TRBV6-1; clone_size: .; cdr3_aa: AITTPPSYEQY
v_call: TRBV15; clone_size: .; cdr3_aa: ATSRAPYLGETQY
v_call: TRBV5-1; clone_size: .; cdr3_aa: ASSGTQTRGGQF